A single sample is the source of the 20 T cell receptor beta chains below, sequenced in a study of blood T cell repertoires in COVID-19. TCRdb keeps only in-frame clones here, not all; method: immunoSEQ multiplex PCR. The data contain over 150,000 clones, around 94% of them seen just once; the ten biggest clones take up roughly 0.7%. The material sequenced was peripheral blood. These receptors all come from a young man with COVID-19, enrolled during active disease.

The chain joins TRBV27 to TRBJ1-1; D is unclear. V lost 4 bases, J lost 11 bases, and 23 bases lay in between. This CDR3 has 15 residues. Per the germline V gene, CDR1 is MNHEY and CDR2 is SMNVEV (reference sequence). The CDR3 coding sequence is TGTGCCAGCAGTTCACATAACCGGGGAGTAAACGGGGCTTTCTTT. Translation gives CASSSHNRGVNGAFF.

V and J are TRBV7-2 and TRBJ2-3; TRBD2 might be the D (5 bases). The germline V and J ends were trimmed by 5 bases and 4 bases, with 16 bases remaining between them. Germline V gives CDR1 SGHTA, CDR2 FQGNSA. This CDR3 contains 15 residues. CDR3 in amino acids: CASSNLAGDADTQYF. The CDR3 DNA reads as TGTGCCAGCAGCAACTTGGCCGGGGATGCAGATACGCAGTATTTT.

The chain is built from TRBV11-2 and TRBJ1-2; D is undetermined. V was pared by 2 bases and J by 0 bases, with 7 bases between. The CDR3 contains 14 residues. Germline CDR1 reads SGHAT; CDR2 reads FQNNGV. The CDR3 region has the DNA TGTGCCAGCAGCTTAAACGCAGCTAACTATGGCTACACCTTC. Its translation is CASSLNAANYGYTF. The full variable domain, completed using reference TRBV11-2 and TRBJ1-2, is EAGVAQSPRYKIIEKRQSVAFWCNPISGHATLYWYQQILGQGPKLLIQFQNNGVVDDSQLPKDRFSAERLKGVDSTLKIQPAKLEDSAVYLCASSLNAANYGYTFGSGTRLTVV.

This chain connects TRBV5-5 to TRBJ2-2; D gene uncertain. The CDR3 loop spans 13 amino acids. Germline V gives CDR1 SGHKS, CDR2 YYEKEE (reference sequence). The V gene lost 10 bases and the J gene lost 5 bases, with 15 bases spanning the gap. CDR3 bases: TGTGCCTCGTGGAAGGAGTCAACCGGGGAGCTGTTTTTT. Its protein product is CASWKESTGELFF. Based on the CDR3 plus reference TRBV5-5 and TRBJ2-2, the full variable domain is DAGVTQSPTHLIKTRGQQVTLRCSPISGHKSVSWYQQVLGQGPQFIFQYYEKEERGRGNFPDRFSARQFPNYSSELNVNALLLGDSALYLCASWKESTGELFFGEGSRLTVL.

V gene TRBV28 combines with J gene TRBJ2-5, with TRBD1 identical over 10 bases. Germline V CDR1 and CDR2: MDHEN, SYDVKM. This CDR3 has 17 amino acids. V dropped 3 bases and J dropped 4; count of bases not matched to a gene: 11. CDR3 amino acids: CASSLGQGLGQGETQYF. The CDR3 DNA follows: TGTGCCAGCAGTTTGGGACAGGGGTTGGGTCAAGGAGAGACCCAGTACTTC.

This clone was seen just once. The rearrangement links TRBV20-1 to TRBJ1-2, with 9 bases identical to TRBD1. Unmatched junction bases numbered 1, after V lost 5 bases and J lost 6 bases. Germline values: CDR1 DFQATT, CDR2 SNEGSKA (reference sequence). This CDR3 is 11 amino acids long. In nucleotides, the CDR3 is TGCAGTGCTGGGGACAGGGATGGCTACACCTTC. Protein product: CSAGDRDGYTF.

CDR3 amino acids: CASSDPGQGYGYTF. The DNA for the CDR3 is TGTGCCAGTAGTGATCCGGGACAGGGCTATGGCTACACCTTC. The rearrangement links TRBV19 to TRBJ1-2; TRBD1 matches at 9 bases. The CDR3 has 14 amino acids. The germline CDR1 and CDR2 sequences are LNHDA and SQIVND (reference sequence). V lost 5 bases, J lost 4 bases, and 5 bases stayed unmatched.

The chain is built from TRBV5-1 and TRBJ1-4; D perhaps matches TRBD1 (5 bases). CDR1 is SGHRS, CDR2 YFSETQ, per germline. The CDR3 is 17 residues long. V lost 2 bases and J 3 bases, leaving 17 bases between the germline ends. The CDR3: CASSLGLVGPANEKLFF. DNA for the CDR3: TGCGCCAGCAGCTTAGGCCTTGTGGGGCCGGCTAATGAAAAACTGTTTTTT. Full variable domain (missing parts from reference TRBV5-1 and TRBJ1-4): KAGVTQTPRYLIKTRGQQVTLSCSPISGHRSVSWYQQTPGQGLQFLFEYFSETQRNKGNFPGRFSGRQFSNSRSEMNVSTLELGDSALYLCASSLGLVGPANEKLFFGSGTQLSVL.

The genes are TRBV2 and TRBJ1-4, with a weak D call TRBD1 (6 bases). This CDR3 contains 14 residues. Trimming took 8 bases from V and 6 from J, leaving 16 bases between them. Germline V lookup: CDR1 SNHLY, CDR2 FYNNEI. CDR3 region: CASLLGAGDEKLFF. CDR3 nucleotide sequence: TGTGCCAGCCTCCTTGGGGCAGGGGATGAAAAACTGTTTTTT.

The V call is TRBV3-1 (or the pseudogene TRBV3-2), the J call TRBJ1-6; D unclear. The ends were cut back, 1 base at V and 7 bases at J, with 14 bases in the middle. The CDR3 consists of 16 residues. Germline V gene lookup returns CDR1 LGHDT and CDR2 YNNKEL (reference sequence). This CDR3 is CASSQGGRRLNSPLHF. The DNA of the CDR3 is TGTGCCAGCAGCCAAGGCGGCAGAAGACTCAATTCACCCCTCCACTTT.

The V call is TRBV4-1, the J call TRBJ1-1, with TRBD1 identical over 7 bases. The CDR3 consists of 16 residues. The germline gives CDR1 MGHRA, CDR2 YSYEKL. Trimming removed 0 bases from V and 6 bases from J; junction bases left unmatched: 10. This CDR3 reads CASSQDATGLSAEAFF. CDR3 nucleotides: TGCGCCAGCAGCCAAGATGCGACAGGGCTAAGCGCTGAAGCTTTCTTT.

The V and J genes are TRBV3-1 (or the pseudogene TRBV3-2) and TRBJ1-3, with D perhaps TRBD1 (5 bases). Germline CDR1 is LGHDT and CDR2 is YNNKEL (reference sequence). V dropped 4 bases and J dropped 2 bases, with 6 bases sitting between them. This CDR3 has 13 residues. For the CDR3, the DNA is TGTGCCAGCAGCCCCAGGGCTGGAAACACCATATATTTT. Protein: CASSPRAGNTIYF.

The sample holds a few counts of this clone. The chain links TRBV5-1 to TRBJ1-1; 7 positions match TRBD1. Germline V gene lookup returns CDR1 SGHRS and CDR2 YFSETQ. The CDR3 has 15 residues. Losses at the gene ends were 4 bases for V and 4 bases for J; bases not matched to a gene: 10. The CDR3 region has the DNA TGCGCCAGCAGCCCAAACGGACAGGTCGGCACTGAAGCTTTCTTT. It codes for CASSPNGQVGTEAFF.

This rearrangement joins TRBV6-5 to TRBJ1-3; 10 bases match TRBD1. Germline assignment: CDR1 MNHEY and CDR2 SVGAGI. The CDR3 totals 15 residues. The trim removed 5 bases at V and 7 bases at J, leaving 8 bases unmatched. CDR3 sequence reads: CASSPSGDRGNTIYF. DNA of the CDR3: TGTGCCAGCAGTCCGTCCGGGGACAGGGGTAACACCATATATTTT.

The chain is built from TRBV12-3 or TRBV12-4 and TRBJ2-3, with D hard to call. Between the trimmed V and J ends, which lost 1 base and 6 bases, there was a span of 5 bases. The CDR3 has 12 amino acids. CDR3 loop: CASSLGGDTQYF. The CDR3 coding sequence is TGTGCCAGCAGTTTAGGTGGCGATACGCAGTATTTT.

The rearrangement links TRBV6-5 to TRBJ1-2; 10 bases fit TRBD1. Trimming cost V 2 bases and J 6 bases; bases outside gene matches: 6. Germline V lookup: CDR1 MNHEY, CDR2 SVGAGI. The CDR3 runs to 15 residues. The CDR3 here is CASSYRQGAWNGYTF. The DNA of the CDR3 is TGTGCCAGCAGTTACAGACAGGGGGCTTGGAATGGCTACACCTTC.

This sequence joins TRBV7-6 and TRBJ1-3; unclear D gene. The germline CDR1 and CDR2 sequences are SGHVS and FNYEAQ. V was cut by 2 bases and J by 8 bases, with 16 bases left in between. This CDR3 has 15 residues. The CDR3 is CASSLLGQPEDTIYF. The CDR3 DNA reads as TGTGCCAGCAGCTTATTAGGGCAGCCGGAGGACACCATATATTTT.

This chain joins TRBV5-4 and TRBJ1-1; D is unclear. V dropped 4 bases and J dropped 3 bases, with 16 bases sitting between them. This CDR3 has 15 amino acids. Germline V gene data show CDR1 as SGHNT and CDR2 as YYREEE (reference sequence). This CDR3 reads CASSSGFREDTEAFF. The DNA of the CDR3 is TGTGCCAGCAGCAGCGGTTTCCGGGAGGACACTGAAGCTTTCTTT.

This clone is a singleton in its sample. The chain employs TRBV30 and TRBJ1-1; no clear D gene. The V gene's germline CDR1 is GTSNPN and CDR2 SVGIG (reference sequence). The V and J ends lost 3 bases and 0 bases respectively, with 8 bases between them. The CDR3 is made up of 13 amino acids. CDR3 bases: TGTGCCTGGAGCTTAACTCTGAACACTGAAGCTTTCTTT. Its translation: CAWSLTLNTEAFF.

The chain combines TRBV5-5 with TRBJ2-5; 7 nucleotides agree with TRBD1. The CDR3 is made up of 14 amino acids. V lost 2 bases and J lost 2; bases outside the gene matches: 3. Germline V gives CDR1 SGHKS, CDR2 YYEKEE (reference sequence). The CDR3: CASSFTGQQETQYF. CDR3 coding DNA: TGTGCCAGCAGCTTTACGGGACAGCAAGAGACCCAGTACTTC.